The T cell receptor beta chain described here comes from a study of blood T cell repertoires in COVID-19. Authors' analysis steps: The authors estimated nucleated cell counts from reference gene primer amplification. Using immunoSEQ multiplex PCR, the repertoire was profiled, and TCRdb retains in-frame clones only, with some absent. V and J calls plus clone size are reproduced from that table; the DNA served to infer D and trimming. The table has some 250,000 clones, about 80% seen once. The CDR3 contains 15 residues. Germline V gene data show CDR1 as SGHNT and CDR2 as YYREEE (reference sequence). With 3 bases removed from V and 3 bases from J, the gap between germline ends came to 15 bases.

The sequencing sample was made of peripheral blood. This TCR derives from a man aged 45 to 65 with active or convalescent COVID-19. The chain carries TRBV5-4 and TRBJ1-2; D gene uncertain. Here the CDR3 reads CASSSSTLVDYGYTF. The CDR3 DNA reads as TGTGCCAGCAGCTCTTCTACCCTCGTTGACTATGGCTACACCTTC.